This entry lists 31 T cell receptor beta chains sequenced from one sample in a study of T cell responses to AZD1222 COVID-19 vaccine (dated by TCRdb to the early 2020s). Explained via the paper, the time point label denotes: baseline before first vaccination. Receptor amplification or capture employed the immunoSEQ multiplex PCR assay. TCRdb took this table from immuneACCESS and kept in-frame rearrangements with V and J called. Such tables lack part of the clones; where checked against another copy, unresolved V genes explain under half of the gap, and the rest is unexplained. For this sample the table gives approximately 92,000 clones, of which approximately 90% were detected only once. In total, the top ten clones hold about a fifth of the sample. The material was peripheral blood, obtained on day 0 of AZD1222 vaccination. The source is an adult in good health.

The CDR3 sequence is CASSQVTGRGYGYTF. CDR3 sequence (DNA): TGTGCCAGCAGCCAAGTTACAGGGAGGGGCTATGGCTACACCTTC. V is TRBV3-1 (or the pseudogene TRBV3-2) and J is TRBJ1-2, with D possibly matching TRBD1 (6 bases). V lost 1 base to trimming and J lost 4 bases, with 13 bases between them. The V gene's germline CDR1 is LGHDT and CDR2 YNNKEL (reference sequence). The length of the CDR3 is 15 residues.

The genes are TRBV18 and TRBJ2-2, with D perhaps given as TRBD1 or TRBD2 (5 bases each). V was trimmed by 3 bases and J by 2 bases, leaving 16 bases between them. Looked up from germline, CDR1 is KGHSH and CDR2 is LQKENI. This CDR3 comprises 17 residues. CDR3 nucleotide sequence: TGTGCCAGCTCACCCCAGCCGGGGACGGTAAACACCGGGGAGCTGTTTTTT. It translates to CASSPQPGTVNTGELFF.

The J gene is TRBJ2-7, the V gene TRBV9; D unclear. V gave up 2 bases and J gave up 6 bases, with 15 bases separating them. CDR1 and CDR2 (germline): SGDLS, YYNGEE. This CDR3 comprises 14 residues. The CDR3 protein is CASSVEDLGREQYF. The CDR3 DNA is TGTGCCAGCAGCGTGGAAGACTTGGGCCGCGAGCAGTACTTC.

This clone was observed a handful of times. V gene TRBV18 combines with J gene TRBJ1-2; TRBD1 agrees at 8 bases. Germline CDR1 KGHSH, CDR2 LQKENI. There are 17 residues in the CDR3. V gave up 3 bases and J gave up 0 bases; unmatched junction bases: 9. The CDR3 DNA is TGTGCCAGCTCACCCCAGGGGACAGGAGCTTCTAACTATGGCTACACCTTC. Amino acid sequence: CASSPQGTGASNYGYTF. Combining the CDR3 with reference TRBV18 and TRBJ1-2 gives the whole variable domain NAGVMQNPRHLVRRRGQEARLRCSPMKGHSHVYWYRQLPEEGLKFMVYLQKENIIDESGMPKERFSAEFPKEGPSILRIQQVVRGDSAAYFCASSPQGTGASNYGYTFGSGTRLTVV.

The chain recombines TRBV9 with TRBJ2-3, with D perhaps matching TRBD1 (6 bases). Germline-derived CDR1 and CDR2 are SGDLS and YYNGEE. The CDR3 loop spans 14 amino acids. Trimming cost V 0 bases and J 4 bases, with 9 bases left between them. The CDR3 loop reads CASSVGQVSDTQYF. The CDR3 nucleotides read TGTGCCAGCAGCGTAGGACAGGTATCAGATACGCAGTATTTT. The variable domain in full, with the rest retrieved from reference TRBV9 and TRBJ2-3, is DSGVTQTPKHLITATGQRVTLRCSPRSGDLSVYWYQQSLDQGLQFLIQYYNGEERAKGNILERFSAQQFPDLHSELNLSSLELGDSALYFCASSVGQVSDTQYFGPGTRLTVL.

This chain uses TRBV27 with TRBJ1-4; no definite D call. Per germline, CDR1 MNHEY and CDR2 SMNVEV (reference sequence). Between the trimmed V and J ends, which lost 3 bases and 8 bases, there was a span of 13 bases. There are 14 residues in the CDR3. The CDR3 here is CASSFLWDREKLFF. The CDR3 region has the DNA TGTGCCAGCAGTTTTCTTTGGGATAGAGAAAAACTGTTTTTT.

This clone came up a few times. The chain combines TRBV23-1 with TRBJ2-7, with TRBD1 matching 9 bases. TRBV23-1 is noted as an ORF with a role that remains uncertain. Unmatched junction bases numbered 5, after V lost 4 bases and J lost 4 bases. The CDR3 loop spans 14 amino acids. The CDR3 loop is CASSRGTGTYEQYF. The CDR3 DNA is TGCGCCAGCAGTCGCGGGACAGGGACTTACGAGCAGTACTTC.

The CDR3 sequence is CASSEFLAGARNEQFF. The CDR3 DNA follows: TGTGCCAGCAGTGAATTTCTAGCGGGGGCCCGCAATGAGCAGTTCTTC. The chain uses TRBV25-1 and TRBJ2-1; 10 bases agree with TRBD2. V lost 1 base and J lost 6; bases outside the gene matches: 6. The germline CDR1 and CDR2 sequences are MGHDK and SYGVNS. CDR3 length: 16 residues. Filled out from reference TRBV25-1 and TRBJ2-1, the complete variable domain reads EADIYQTPRYLVIGTGKKITLECSQTMGHDKMYWYQQDPGMELHLIHYSYGVNSTEKGDLSSESTVSRIRTEHFPLTLESARPSHTSQYLCASSEFLAGARNEQFFGPGTRLTVL.

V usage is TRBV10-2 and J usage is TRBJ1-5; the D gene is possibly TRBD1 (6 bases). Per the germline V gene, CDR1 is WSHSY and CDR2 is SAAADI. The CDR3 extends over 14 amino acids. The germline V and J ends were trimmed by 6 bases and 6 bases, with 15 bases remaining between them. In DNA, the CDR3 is TGCGCCAGCAGCGACAGAACAGGGATTCAGCCCCAGCATTTT. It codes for CASSDRTGIQPQHF.

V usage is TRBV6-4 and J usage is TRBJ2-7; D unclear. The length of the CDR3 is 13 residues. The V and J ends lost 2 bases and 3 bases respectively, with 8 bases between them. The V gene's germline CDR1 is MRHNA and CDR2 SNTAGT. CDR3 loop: CASSDVAGYEQYF. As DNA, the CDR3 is TGTGCCAGCAGTGACGTGGCAGGCTACGAGCAGTACTTC.

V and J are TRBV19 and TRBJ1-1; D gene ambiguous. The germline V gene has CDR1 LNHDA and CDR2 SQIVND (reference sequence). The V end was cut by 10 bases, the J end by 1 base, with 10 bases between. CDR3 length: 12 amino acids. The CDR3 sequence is CATRGSNTEAFF. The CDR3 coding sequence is TGTGCCACTAGAGGGTCGAACACTGAAGCTTTCTTT.

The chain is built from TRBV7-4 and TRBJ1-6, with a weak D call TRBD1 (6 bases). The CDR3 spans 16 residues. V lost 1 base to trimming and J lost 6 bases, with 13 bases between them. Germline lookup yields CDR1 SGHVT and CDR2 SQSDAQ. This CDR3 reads CASSLVTGAGNSPLHF. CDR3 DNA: TGTGCCAGCAGCTTAGTAACGGGGGCGGGTAATTCACCCCTCCACTTT.

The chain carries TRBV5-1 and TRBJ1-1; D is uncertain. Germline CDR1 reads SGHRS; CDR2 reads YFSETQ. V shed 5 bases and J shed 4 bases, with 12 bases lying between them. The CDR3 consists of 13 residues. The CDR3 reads CASRQGYGTEAFF. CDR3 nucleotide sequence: TGCGCCAGCAGACAAGGGTACGGCACTGAAGCTTTCTTT.

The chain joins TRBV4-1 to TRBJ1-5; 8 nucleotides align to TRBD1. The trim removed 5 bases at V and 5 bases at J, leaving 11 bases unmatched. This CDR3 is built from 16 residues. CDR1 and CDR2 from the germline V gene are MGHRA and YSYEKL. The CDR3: CASSFDAGQGDQPQHF. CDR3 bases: TGCGCCAGCAGCTTTGACGCCGGACAGGGAGATCAGCCCCAGCATTTT.

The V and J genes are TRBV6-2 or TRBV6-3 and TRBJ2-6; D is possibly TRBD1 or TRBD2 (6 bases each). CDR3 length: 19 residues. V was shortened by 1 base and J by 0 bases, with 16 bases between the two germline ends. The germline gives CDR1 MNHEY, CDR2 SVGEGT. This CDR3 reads CASSYFGGPRSSGANVLTF. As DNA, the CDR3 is TGTGCCAGCAGTTACTTTGGGGGGCCTCGGAGCTCTGGGGCCAACGTCCTGACTTTC.

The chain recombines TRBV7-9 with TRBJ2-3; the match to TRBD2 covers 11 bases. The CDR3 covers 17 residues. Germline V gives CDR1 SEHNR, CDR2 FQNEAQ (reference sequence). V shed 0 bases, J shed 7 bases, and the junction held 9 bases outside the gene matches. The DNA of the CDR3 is TGTGCCAGCAGCTTAGCGAAGTCACTAGCGGGGGTGCATACGCAGTATTTT. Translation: CASSLAKSLAGVHTQYF.

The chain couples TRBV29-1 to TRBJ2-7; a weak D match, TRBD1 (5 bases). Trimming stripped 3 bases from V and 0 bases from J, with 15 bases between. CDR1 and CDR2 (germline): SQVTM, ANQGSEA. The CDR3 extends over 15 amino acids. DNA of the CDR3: TGCAGCGTTGAGTTATCGGCAGGGCTCTCCTACGAGCAGTACTTC. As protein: CSVELSAGLSYEQYF.

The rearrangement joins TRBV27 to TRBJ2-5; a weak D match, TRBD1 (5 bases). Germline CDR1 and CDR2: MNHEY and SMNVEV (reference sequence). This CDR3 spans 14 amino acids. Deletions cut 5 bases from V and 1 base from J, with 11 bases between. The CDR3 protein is CASSPRGFQETQYF. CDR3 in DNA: TGTGCCAGCAGTCCTAGGGGTTTCCAAGAGACCCAGTACTTC.

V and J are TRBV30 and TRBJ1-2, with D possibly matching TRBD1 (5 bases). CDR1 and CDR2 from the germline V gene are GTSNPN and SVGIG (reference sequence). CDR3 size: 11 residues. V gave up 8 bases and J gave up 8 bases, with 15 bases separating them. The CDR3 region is CALFGGRGYTF. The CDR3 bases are TGTGCCCTCTTCGGGGGTCGGGGCTACACCTTC. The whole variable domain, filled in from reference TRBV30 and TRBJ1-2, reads SQTIHQWPATLVQPVGSPLSLECTVEGTSNPNLYWYRQAAGRGLQLLFYSVGIGQISSEVPQNLSASRPQDRQFILSSKKLLLSDSGFYLCALFGGRGYTFGSGTRLTVV.

The CDR3, as DNA: TGTGCCAGCAGAATAGCGGGGGAAATCTACAATGAGCAGTTCTTC. Translating gives CASRIAGEIYNEQFF. The gene calls are TRBV6-5 and TRBJ2-1, with 9 bases identical to TRBD2. The CDR3 has 15 residues. The J segment lost 3 bases and the V segment lost 6 bases, leaving 6 bases of the junction unmatched. CDR1 is MNHEY, CDR2 SVGAGI, per germline.

For the CDR3, the DNA is TGTGCCAGCAGTTTAATTACAGGACCATCCTACGAGCAGTACTTC. Translating it yields CASSLITGPSYEQYF. This chain links TRBV28 with TRBJ2-7, with D perhaps matching TRBD1 (5 bases). V gave up 2 bases and J gave up 1 base, with 12 bases separating them. This CDR3 is 15 amino acids long. Germline V gene sequence: CDR1 MDHEN, CDR2 SYDVKM.

CDR3 amino acids: CASSLGIRENEQYF. The CDR3 nucleotides read TGCGCCAGCAGCCTTGGTATTAGAGAGAACGAGCAGTACTTC. The V call is TRBV4-1, the J call TRBJ2-7; unclear D gene. The CDR3 runs to 14 residues. Germline-derived CDR1 and CDR2 are MGHRA and YSYEKL. The ends were cut back, 4 bases at V and 5 bases at J, with 15 bases in the middle.

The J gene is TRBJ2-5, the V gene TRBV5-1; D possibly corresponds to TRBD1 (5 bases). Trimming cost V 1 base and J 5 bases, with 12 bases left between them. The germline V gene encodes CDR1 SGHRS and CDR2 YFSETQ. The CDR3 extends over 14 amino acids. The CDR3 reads CASSLRQGLETQYF. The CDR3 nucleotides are TGCGCCAGCAGCTTGAGGCAGGGTTTGGAGACCCAGTACTTC.

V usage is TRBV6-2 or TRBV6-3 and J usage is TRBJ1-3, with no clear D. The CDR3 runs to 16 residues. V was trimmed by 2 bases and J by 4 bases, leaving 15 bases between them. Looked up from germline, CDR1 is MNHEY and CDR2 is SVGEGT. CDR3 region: CASSYHISFGGNTIYF. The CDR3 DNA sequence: TGTGCCAGCAGTTACCACATCTCGTTCGGAGGAAACACCATATATTTT.

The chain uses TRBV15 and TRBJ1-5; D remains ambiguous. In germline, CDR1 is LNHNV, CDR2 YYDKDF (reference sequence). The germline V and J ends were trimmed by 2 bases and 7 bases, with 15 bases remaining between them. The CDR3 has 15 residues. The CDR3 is CATSRSRAPGQPQHF. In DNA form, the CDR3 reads TGTGCCACCAGCAGATCCCGGGCCCCGGGGCAGCCCCAGCATTTT.

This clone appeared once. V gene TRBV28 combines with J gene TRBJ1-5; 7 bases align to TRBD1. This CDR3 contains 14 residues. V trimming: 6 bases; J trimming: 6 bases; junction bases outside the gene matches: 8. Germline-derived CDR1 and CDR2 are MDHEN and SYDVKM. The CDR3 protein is CASSHRGGSQPQHF. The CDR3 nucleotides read TGTGCCAGCAGCCACAGGGGAGGAAGTCAGCCCCAGCATTTT.

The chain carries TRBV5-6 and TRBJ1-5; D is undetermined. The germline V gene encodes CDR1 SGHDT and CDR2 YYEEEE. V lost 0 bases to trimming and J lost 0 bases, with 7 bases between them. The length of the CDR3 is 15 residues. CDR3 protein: CASSLGQLSNQPQHF. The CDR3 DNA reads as TGTGCCAGCAGCTTGGGGCAGCTTAGCAATCAGCCCCAGCATTTT.

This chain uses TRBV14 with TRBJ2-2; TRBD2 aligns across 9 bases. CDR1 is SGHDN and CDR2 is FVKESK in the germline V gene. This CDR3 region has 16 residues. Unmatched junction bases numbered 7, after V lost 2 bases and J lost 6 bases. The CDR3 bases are TGTGCCAGCAGCCAAATACTCGGACTAGCGTCCGGGGAGCTGTTTTTT. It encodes CASSQILGLASGELFF.

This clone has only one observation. The DNA of the CDR3 is TGTGCCAGCTCACTCCCCAGGGGCGGGGTCGGCAAAAACATTCAGTACTTC. This encodes CASSLPRGGVGKNIQYF. The rearrangement uses TRBV18 and TRBJ2-4; D may correspond to TRBD1 or TRBD2 (6 bases each). Germline CDR1 KGHSH, CDR2 LQKENI. The CDR3 loop spans 17 amino acids. Trimming pared 4 bases from V and 3 bases from J, leaving 19 bases between.

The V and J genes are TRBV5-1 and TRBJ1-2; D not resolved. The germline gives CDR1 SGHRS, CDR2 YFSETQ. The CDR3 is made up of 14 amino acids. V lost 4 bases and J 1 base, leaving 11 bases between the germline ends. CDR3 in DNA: TGCGCCAGCAGCCCCGCGCTGGGTAACTATGGCTACACCTTC. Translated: CASSPALGNYGYTF.

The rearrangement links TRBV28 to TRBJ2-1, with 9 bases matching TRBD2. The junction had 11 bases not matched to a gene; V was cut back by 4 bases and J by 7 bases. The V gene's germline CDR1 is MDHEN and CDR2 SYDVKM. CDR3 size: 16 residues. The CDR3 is CASSSILAGAFNEQFF. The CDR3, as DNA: TGTGCCAGCAGTTCGATATTAGCGGGGGCATTTAATGAGCAGTTCTTC.